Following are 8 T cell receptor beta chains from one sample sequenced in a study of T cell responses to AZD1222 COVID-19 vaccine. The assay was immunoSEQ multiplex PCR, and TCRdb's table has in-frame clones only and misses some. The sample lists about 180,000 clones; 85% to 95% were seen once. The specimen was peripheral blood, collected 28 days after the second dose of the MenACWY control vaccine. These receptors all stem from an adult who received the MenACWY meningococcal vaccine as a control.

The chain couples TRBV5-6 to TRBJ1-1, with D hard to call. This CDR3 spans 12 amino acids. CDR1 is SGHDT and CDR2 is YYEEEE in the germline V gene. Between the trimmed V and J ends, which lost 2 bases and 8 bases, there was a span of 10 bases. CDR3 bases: TGTGCCAGCAGCTTCTCCCTGAGGGAAGCTTTCTTT. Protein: CASSFSLREAFF.

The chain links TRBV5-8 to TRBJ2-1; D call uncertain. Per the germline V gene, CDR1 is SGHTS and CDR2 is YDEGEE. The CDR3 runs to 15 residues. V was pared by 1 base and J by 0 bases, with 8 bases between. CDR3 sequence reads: CASSLNLGSYNEQFF. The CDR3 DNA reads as TGTGCCAGCAGCTTGAACCTCGGCTCCTACAATGAGCAGTTCTTC.

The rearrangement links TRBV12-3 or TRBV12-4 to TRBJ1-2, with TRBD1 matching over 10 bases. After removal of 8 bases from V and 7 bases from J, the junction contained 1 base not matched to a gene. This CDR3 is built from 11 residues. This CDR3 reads CASGTGVGYTF. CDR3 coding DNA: TGTGCCAGCGGGACAGGGGTTGGCTACACCTTC.

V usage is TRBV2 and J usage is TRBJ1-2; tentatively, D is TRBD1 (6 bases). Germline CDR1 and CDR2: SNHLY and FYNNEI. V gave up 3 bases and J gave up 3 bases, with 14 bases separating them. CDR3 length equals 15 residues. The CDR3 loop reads CASSDGGGGDYGYTF. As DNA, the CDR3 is TGTGCCAGCAGTGACGGGGGCGGGGGAGACTATGGCTACACCTTC.

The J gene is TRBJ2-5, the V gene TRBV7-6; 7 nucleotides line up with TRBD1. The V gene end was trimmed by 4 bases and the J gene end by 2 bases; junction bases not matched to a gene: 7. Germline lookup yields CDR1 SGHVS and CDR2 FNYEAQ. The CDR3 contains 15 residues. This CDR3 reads CASSSETGKQETQYF. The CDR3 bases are TGTGCCAGCAGCTCGGAGACAGGGAAGCAAGAGACCCAGTACTTC.

The CDR3 sequence is CASSPDQGGKEQFF. The CDR3 DNA is TGCGCCAGCAGCCCGGACCAGGGAGGAAAGGAGCAGTTCTTC. The chain joins TRBV5-1 to TRBJ2-1, with D perhaps TRBD2 (6 bases). V was shortened by 4 bases and J by 10 bases, with 18 bases between the two germline ends. From germline, CDR1 is SGHRS and CDR2 YFSETQ. The CDR3 is 14 residues long.

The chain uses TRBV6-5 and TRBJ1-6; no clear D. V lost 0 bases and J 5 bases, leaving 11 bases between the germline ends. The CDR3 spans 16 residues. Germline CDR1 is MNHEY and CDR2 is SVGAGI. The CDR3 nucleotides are TGTGCCAGCAGTTACTCCTCCGGACGGAATAATTCACCCCTCCACTTT. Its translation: CASSYSSGRNNSPLHF.

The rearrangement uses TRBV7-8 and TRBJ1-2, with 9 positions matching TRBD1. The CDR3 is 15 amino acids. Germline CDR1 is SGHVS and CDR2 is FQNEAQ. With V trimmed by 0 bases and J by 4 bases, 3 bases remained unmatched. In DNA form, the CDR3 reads TGTGCCAGCAGCTTAGCGGGGGACAGGGCCTATGGCTACACCTTC. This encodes CASSLAGDRAYGYTF. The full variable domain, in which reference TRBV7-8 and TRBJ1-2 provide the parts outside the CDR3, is GAGVSQSPRYKVAKRGQDVALRCDPISGHVSLFWYQQALGQGPEFLTYFQNEAQLDKSGLPSDRFFAERPEGSVSTLKIQRTQQEDSAVYLCASSLAGDRAYGYTFGSGTRLTVV.